The clone carrying this T cell receptor beta chain was seen many times. As yet, its antigen is unknown. V lost 4 bases and J lost 9, with 11 bases in between. The CDR3 has 12 amino acids. Germline V gene lookup returns CDR1 SGHDT and CDR2 YYEEEE. The data are from a study of T-cell reconstitution after alpha-beta-depleted transplantation in children. Study-level findings and limits: One year post-transplant, T-cell counts and diversity were largely derived from T cells produced anew. Day-60 TCRbeta diversity that was high in some patients was derived from surviving recipient T cells and thymic progenitors. Several hundred graft clones that had expanded were reportedly the source of alpha-beta T cells about two months after transplant.

As it was prepared, the TCRbeta library received unique molecular identifiers. Via MiXCR, TCRdb re-called the PCR reads, giving one row per CDR3 protein. Of some 300,000 distinct CDR3 sequences listed, 10% were seen once; the top ten hold approximately 7.6%. The chain carries TRBV5-6 and TRBJ2-1; the D call may be TRBD1 or TRBD2 (6 bases each). Source: PBMCs, taken before TCRalphabeta/CD19-depleted stem cell transplant. The receptor comes from a boy younger than two with acute myeloid leukemia, due to receive a stem cell transplant. CDR3 loop: CASSGGGSEQFF. In DNA, the CDR3 is TGTGCCAGCAGCGGAGGGGGATCTGAGCAGTTCTTC. Full variable domain (outside the CDR3, taken from reference TRBV5-6 and TRBJ2-1): DAGVTQSPTHLIKTRGQQVTLRCSPKSGHDTVSWYQQALGQGPQFIFQYYEEEERQRGNFPDRFSGHQFPNYSSELNVNALLLGDSALYLCASSGGGSEQFFGPGTRLTVL.